This T cell receptor beta chain originates from a study of T cell responses to AZD1222 COVID-19 vaccine. Overall study results and limits: Donors skewed white British and female; clonal diversity was possibly underestimated. Baseline antibody screening turned up just six or seven seropositive AZD1222 recipients. After the peak T cell response, and only then, were repertoires sampled.

TCRdb's table, derived via immunoSEQ multiplex PCR, lists solely in-frame clones and lacks some. The table shows over 200,000 clones, with approximately 94% occurring only once. Germline assignment: CDR1 SGHDN and CDR2 FVKESK. The CDR3 totals 13 residues. V lost 2 bases and J 9 bases, leaving 14 bases between the germline ends. Turning to this clone: The antigen remains undetermined.

The V gene is TRBV14, the J gene TRBJ2-7; D not resolved. This TCR came from an adult who received the MenACWY meningococcal vaccine as a control. The specimen comprised peripheral blood, sampled 28 days after the second dose of the MenACWY control vaccine. The CDR3 loop reads CASSQSGPYRQYF. CDR3 sequence (DNA): TGTGCCAGCAGCCAATCCGGGCCTTACCGGCAGTACTTC.